The 22 T cell receptor beta chains reported below all come from one sample, sequenced in a study of CD8 T cells in Susac syndrome. Random-hexamer reverse transcription was applied to roughly 0.45 to 1 ug RNA. MiXCR was run by TCRdb on the immunoSEQ multiplex PCR reads, yielding one entry per CDR3 protein. This table has roughly 110,000 distinct CDR3 sequences, roughly 90% appearing once. Source material: CD8+ T cells from PBMCs. The receptor set was obtained from a human donor in good health.

This clonotype was detected only a few times. The rearrangement uses TRBV6-2 or TRBV6-3 and TRBJ1-5, with D maybe TRBD1 (5 bases). Trimming left V 5 bases short and J 2 bases short, with 22 bases between. Germline-derived CDR1 and CDR2 are MNHEY and SVGEGT. CDR3 length: 18 residues. CDR3 nucleotides: TGTGCCAGCAGTCCGTTCGATACGGGGGTCGGCGGCAATCAGCCCCAGCATTTT. The encoded protein is CASSPFDTGVGGNQPQHF.

The CDR3 reads CASSHRKAGELFF. The CDR3 bases are TGTGCCAGTAGTCACAGGAAGGCCGGGGAGCTGTTTTTT. This chain links TRBV19 with TRBJ2-2; the D gene is possibly TRBD1 (5 bases). V dropped 5 bases and J dropped 6 bases, with 10 bases sitting between them. The CDR3 sequence is 13 residues long. The germline V gene has CDR1 LNHDA and CDR2 SQIVND (reference sequence).

The V and J genes are TRBV7-8 and TRBJ2-7; D gene unclear. CDR3 length: 13 residues. V lost 1 base, J lost 1 base, and 5 bases lay in between. Germline V gene lookup returns CDR1 SGHVS and CDR2 FQNEAQ. CDR3 residues: CASSLGRSYEQYF. The CDR3 nucleotides are TGTGCCAGCAGCTTAGGGAGATCCTACGAGCAGTACTTC.

The chain couples TRBV30 to TRBJ1-5, with no clear D. Between the trimmed V and J ends, which lost 2 bases and 1 base, there was a span of 12 bases. Per germline, CDR1 GTSNPN and CDR2 SVGIG (reference sequence). CDR3 size: 15 residues. CDR3: CAWSRDRASNQPQHF. The CDR3 nucleotides are TGTGCCTGGAGTCGAGACCGGGCGAGCAATCAGCCCCAGCATTTT.

The chain employs TRBV1 and TRBJ2-7; TRBD2 is taken as the D call from the table, unchecked against the DNA. TRBV1 is classified as a pseudogene. The CDR3 contains 16 residues. CDR3 loop: CTSSQISGPSSYEQYF. CDR3 in DNA: TGCACCAGCAGCCAAATTTCAGGCCCGAGCTCCTACGAGCAGTACTTC.

The V call is TRBV20-1, the J call TRBJ1-5, with 7 bases identical to TRBD1. J was trimmed by 3 bases and V by 3 bases; bases with no gene match: 11. Germline V CDR1 and CDR2: DFQATT, SNEGSKA (reference sequence). The CDR3 consists of 16 residues. The CDR3 region has the DNA TGCAGTGCTAGCTCGAGGAGAGGGGGCTTCAATCAGCCCCAGCATTTT. Protein product: CSASSRRGGFNQPQHF.

This clonotype showed up just once. The chain is built from TRBV7-3 and TRBJ1-2; the match to TRBD1 covers 7 bases. V was pared by 0 bases and J by 2 bases, with 6 bases of the junction left unmatched. The V gene's germline CDR1 is SGHTA and CDR2 FQGTGA. This CDR3 region has 16 residues. The CDR3 loop is CASSLTGGPMNYGYTF. As DNA, the CDR3 is TGTGCCAGCAGCTTAACAGGGGGCCCAATGAACTATGGCTACACCTTC.

This chain links TRBV3-1 with TRBJ2-1, with TRBD1 as a possible D gene (5 bases). The V end was cut by 1 base, the J end by 6 bases, with 16 bases between. This CDR3 region has 16 residues. The V gene's germline CDR1 is LGHDT and CDR2 YNNKEL (reference sequence). CDR3 sequence: CASSQGGPTGRNEQFF. The CDR3 DNA sequence: TGTGCCAGCAGCCAAGGGGGCCCTACGGGCCGCAATGAGCAGTTCTTC.

The CDR3 loop reads CASSQEAWTVGEAFF. CDR3 nucleotides: TGCGCCAGCAGCCAAGAAGCCTGGACAGTAGGTGAAGCTTTCTTT. The rearrangement links TRBV4-1 to TRBJ1-1; the D gene is possibly TRBD1 (6 bases). CDR1 MGHRA and CDR2 YSYEKL come from the germline V gene. The V and J ends lost 0 bases and 7 bases respectively, with 15 bases between them. The CDR3 sequence is 15 residues long.

V and J are TRBV7-8 and TRBJ2-7; D is possibly TRBD1 or TRBD2 (6 bases each). The CDR3 is 13 amino acids. Germline V gives CDR1 SGHVS, CDR2 FQNEAQ. V lost 5 bases, J lost 4 bases, and 12 bases lay in between. CDR3 DNA sequence: TGTGCCAGCAGCCGGTCGGGGGCGTACGAGCAGTACTTC. Its translation: CASSRSGAYEQYF.

The J gene is TRBJ2-1, the V gene TRBV2; D remains unclear. This CDR3 region has 11 residues. V was trimmed by 9 bases and J by 1 base, leaving 4 bases between them. In germline, CDR1 is SNHLY, CDR2 FYNNEI. Here the CDR3 reads CASRSYNEQFF. Written as DNA, the CDR3 is TGTGCCAGTCGTTCCTACAATGAGCAGTTCTTC.

The rearrangement uses TRBV3-1 and TRBJ2-2; D might be TRBD1 or TRBD2, each matching 5 bases. The CDR3 covers 16 residues. Germline lookup yields CDR1 LGHDT and CDR2 YNNKEL (reference sequence). V lost 1 base and J 5 bases, leaving 14 bases between the germline ends. The CDR3 DNA is TGTGCCAGCAGCCAAGGGGACGCGGGTCGGACCGGGGAGCTGTTTTTT. The encoded protein is CASSQGDAGRTGELFF. The complete variable domain, with remaining parts taken from reference TRBV3-1 and TRBJ2-2, reads DTAVSQTPKYLVTQMGNDKSIKCEQNLGHDTMYWYKQDSKKFLKIMFSYNNKELIINETVPNRFSPKSPDKAHLNLHINSLELGDSAVYFCASSQGDAGRTGELFFGEGSRLTVL.

The rearrangement uses TRBV7-2 and TRBJ2-1, with no clear D. V lost 1 base and J 0 bases, leaving 7 bases between the germline ends. The CDR3 has 15 amino acids. The germline V gene encodes CDR1 SGHTA and CDR2 FQGNSA. This CDR3 reads CASSLGVLSYNEQFF. The CDR3 coding sequence is TGTGCCAGCAGCTTAGGGGTCCTCTCCTACAATGAGCAGTTCTTC.

The genes are TRBV7-3 and TRBJ2-1; 10 bases are a match to TRBD1. This CDR3 is 18 amino acids long. Germline V CDR1 and CDR2: SGHTA, FQGTGA. Trimming cost V 0 bases and J 3 bases; bases outside gene matches: 8. CDR3 nucleotides: TGTGCCAGCAGCTTAACTCTGACCGGGACAGGGGACTACAATGAGCAGTTCTTC. This codes for CASSLTLTGTGDYNEQFF.

The genes are TRBV10-3 and TRBJ2-1, with D possibly TRBD1 on 5 matching bases. The CDR3 consists of 15 residues. Germline lookup yields CDR1 ENHRY and CDR2 SYGVKD. Trimming pared 0 bases from V and 9 bases from J, leaving 15 bases between. CDR3 sequence (DNA): TGTGCCATCAGTGAGTCCGGGCAGGGTAATGGTGAGCAGTTCTTC. This codes for CAISESGQGNGEQFF.

This clonotype appeared a few times. V usage is TRBV7-9 and J usage is TRBJ2-1; D gene ambiguous. Germline V gene lookup returns CDR1 SEHNR and CDR2 FQNEAQ (reference sequence). The CDR3 totals 14 residues. Deletions cut 3 bases from V and 0 bases from J, with 6 bases between. In nucleotides, the CDR3 is TGTGCCAGCAGCTTGTCTGGCTCCTACAATGAGCAGTTCTTC. Translation gives CASSLSGSYNEQFF.

The chain uses TRBV7-3 and TRBJ2-1; TRBD2 matches at 8 bases. V was pared by 2 bases and J by 2 bases, with 2 bases of the junction left unmatched. The CDR3 extends over 15 amino acids. Germline-derived CDR1 and CDR2 are SGHTA and FQGTGA. CDR3 DNA sequence: TGTGCCAGCAGCTTAGCGGGAGGCGCCTACAATGAGCAGTTCTTC. Translation: CASSLAGGAYNEQFF.

The J gene is TRBJ2-2, the V gene TRBV4-2; possible D gene TRBD2, 5 bases. CDR3 length: 17 amino acids. V lost 0 bases and J 6 bases, leaving 17 bases between the germline ends. CDR1 is LGHNA, CDR2 YNFKEQ, per germline. In DNA form, the CDR3 reads TGTGCCAGCAGCCAAGATTCGGTAACGGGAAGCGCCGGGGAGCTGTTTTTT. Protein product: CASSQDSVTGSAGELFF.

The chain joins TRBV6-2 or TRBV6-3 to TRBJ1-1; 8 nucleotides align to TRBD1. V lost 7 bases, J lost 5 bases, and 3 bases stayed unmatched. This CDR3 spans 12 amino acids. Germline V gene sequence: CDR1 MNHEY, CDR2 SVGEGT. The CDR3 sequence: CASTHRGTEAFF. The CDR3 coding sequence is TGTGCCAGCACCCACAGGGGGACTGAAGCTTTCTTT.

This sequence joins TRBV28 and TRBJ1-2; 7 positions agree with TRBD1. The CDR3 is 17 residues long. The J segment lost 0 bases and the V segment lost 7 bases, leaving 14 bases of the junction unmatched. Germline assignment: CDR1 MDHEN and CDR2 SYDVKM. CDR3 amino acids: CASKEGQVDVSNYGYTF. In DNA, the CDR3 is TGTGCCAGCAAGGAAGGACAGGTCGACGTTTCTAACTATGGCTACACCTTC.

The rearrangement uses TRBV7-6 and TRBJ1-1, with D possibly TRBD1 on 5 matching bases. This CDR3 has 17 residues. CDR1 SGHVS and CDR2 FNYEAQ come from the germline V gene. Trimming took 3 bases from V and 0 from J, leaving 17 bases between them. The CDR3 nucleotides read TGTGCCAGCAGCTTCGCCGTTCGGGACGCAATGAACACTGAAGCTTTCTTT. Its translation: CASSFAVRDAMNTEAFF.

This chain joins TRBV7-9 and TRBJ2-7, with D unresolved. The CDR3 spans 13 residues. Germline CDR1 reads SEHNR; CDR2 reads FQNEAQ (reference sequence). Deletions cut 5 bases from V and 2 bases from J, with 10 bases between. CDR3 coding DNA: TGTGCCAGCAGCCCCAGTATGACCTACGAGCAGTACTTC. It yields the protein CASSPSMTYEQYF.